These 24 T cell receptor beta chains were sequenced from one sample in a study of cytomegalovirus exposure and HLA in healthy donors. Vbeta (60) and Jbeta (13) primers were used in the PCR. The data were produced by immunoSEQ multiplex PCR, yet TCRdb's version contains in-frame clones alone and is incomplete. The table includes 100,000 to 150,000 clones, more than 70% detected once. The specimen sequenced was PBMCs. The receptors were sampled from a man under 40 in good health and CMV-seronegative.

The rearrangement uses TRBV7-3 and TRBJ1-1; 8 bases agree with TRBD1. V was pared by 7 bases and J by 0 bases, with 4 bases of the junction left unmatched. The CDR3 loop spans 14 amino acids. The germline CDR1 and CDR2 sequences are SGHTA and FQGTGA. The CDR3 reads CASKAGGLNTEAFF. The CDR3 DNA reads as TGTGCCAGCAAGGCAGGGGGCTTGAACACTGAAGCTTTCTTT.

The chain links TRBV11-1 to TRBJ2-7; 11 nucleotides align to TRBD1. The CDR3 runs 16 residues. The germline gives CDR1 SGHAT, CDR2 FQDESV (reference sequence). The trim removed 1 base at V and 2 bases at J, leaving 4 bases unmatched. CDR3 residues: CASSLVGTGGTYEQYF. For the CDR3, the DNA is TGTGCCAGCAGCTTAGTAGGGACAGGGGGGACCTACGAGCAGTACTTC.

In DNA, the CDR3 is TGCAGCGCCAGGGTAACCGGGGAGCTGTTTTTT. Translating it yields CSARVTGELFF. The chain couples TRBV29-1 to TRBJ2-2; D might be TRBD1 (5 bases). This CDR3 comprises 11 residues. The germline V and J ends were trimmed by 7 bases and 5 bases, with 8 bases remaining between them. Germline CDR1 reads SQVTM; CDR2 reads ANQGSEA.

The rearrangement links TRBV4-1 to TRBJ1-2; D perhaps matches TRBD1 (5 bases). V dropped 5 bases and J dropped 5 bases, with 21 bases sitting between them. Per germline, CDR1 MGHRA and CDR2 YSYEKL. CDR3 length: 16 residues. CDR3 bases: TGCGCCAGCAGCTATAGACAGTGGGCTTTGGGATATGGCTACACCTTC. Amino acid sequence: CASSYRQWALGYGYTF.

V is TRBV5-1 and J is TRBJ1-1; tentatively, D is TRBD1 (5 bases). The CDR3 runs to 13 residues. Trimming removed 4 bases at V and 2 bases at J, with 9 bases between. CDR1 is SGHRS, CDR2 YFSETQ, per germline. The CDR3 DNA reads TGCGCCAGCAGCGGACAAGATAACACTGAAGCTTTCTTT. This encodes CASSGQDNTEAFF.

The J gene is TRBJ2-2, the V gene TRBV6-1, with 8 bases that match TRBD1. Per the germline V gene, CDR1 is MNHNS and CDR2 is SASEGT. V was pared by 4 bases and J by 7 bases, with 11 bases of the junction left unmatched. This CDR3 is 16 amino acids long. The DNA for the CDR3 is TGTGCCAGCAGTGGCAGGCGGGCAGGGGGCGGCGGGGAGCTGTTTTTT. Its protein is CASSGRRAGGGGELFF.

The rearrangement joins TRBV7-3 to TRBJ2-3; 8 bases are a match to TRBD1. The CDR3 has 14 residues. CDR1 and CDR2 from the germline V gene are SGHTA and FQGTGA. Unmatched junction bases numbered 5, after V lost 5 bases and J lost 4 bases. Here the CDR3 reads CASSVQGGPDTQYF. The CDR3 region has the DNA TGTGCCAGCAGCGTACAGGGGGGTCCAGATACGCAGTATTTT.

The chain uses TRBV7-3 and TRBJ2-1; 8 bases agree with TRBD2. The CDR3 spans 15 residues. Germline assignment: CDR1 SGHTA and CDR2 FQGTGA. V gave up 2 bases and J gave up 5 bases; unmatched junction bases: 5. CDR3 in amino acids: CASSLPGGLDNEQFF. CDR3 nucleotides: TGTGCCAGCAGCTTACCGGGGGGGCTCGACAATGAGCAGTTCTTC.

The chain has TRBV27 and TRBJ2-7; the D is unclear. CDR1 is MNHEY, CDR2 SMNVEV, per germline (reference sequence). This CDR3 has 11 amino acids. V was clipped by 2 bases and J by 4 bases, with 3 bases between them. CDR3 in amino acids: CASSLLYEQYF. CDR3 DNA: TGTGCCAGCAGTTTACTTTACGAGCAGTACTTC.

This clone has only one observation. The V gene is TRBV6-4, the J gene TRBJ1-6; perhaps TRBD1 as D (5 bases). The CDR3 runs 13 residues. Trimming cost V 6 bases and J 5 bases, with 8 bases left between them. Germline CDR1 MRHNA, CDR2 SNTAGT. This CDR3 reads CASRETDNSPLHF. CDR3 nucleotide sequence: TGTGCCAGCAGAGAGACAGATAATTCACCCCTCCACTTT.

The rearrangement uses TRBV30 and TRBJ2-5; D is possibly TRBD2 (6 bases). V dropped 0 bases and J dropped 7 bases, with 18 bases sitting between them. The germline gives CDR1 GTSNPN, CDR2 SVGIG (reference sequence). This CDR3 is built from 15 residues. The CDR3 loop is CAWSVRWRDSGTQYF. In DNA, the CDR3 is TGTGCCTGGAGTGTACGCTGGAGGGATTCTGGGACCCAGTACTTC.

The chain links TRBV28 to TRBJ2-1; D might be TRBD1 (6 bases). This CDR3 contains 14 residues. Trimming took 5 bases from V and 5 from J, leaving 13 bases between them. The germline gives CDR1 MDHEN, CDR2 SYDVKM. In nucleotides, the CDR3 is TGTGCCAGCAGTCTCTACCCAGGGGACAATGAGCAGTTCTTC. This gives the protein CASSLYPGDNEQFF.

The rearrangement links TRBV4-1 to TRBJ1-6; no reliable D call. CDR1 and CDR2 (germline): MGHRA, YSYEKL. The CDR3 has 15 residues. The germline V and J ends were trimmed by 6 bases and 5 bases, with 14 bases remaining between them. The CDR3 loop reads CASSQTVINNSPLHF. The DNA for the CDR3 is TGCGCCAGCAGTCAAACAGTGATCAATAATTCACCCCTCCACTTT.

The V call is TRBV10-3, the J call TRBJ1-1; 8 positions match TRBD1. The CDR3 length is 15 residues. V was pared by 4 bases and J by 3 bases, with 7 bases of the junction left unmatched. Germline-derived CDR1 and CDR2 are ENHRY and SYGVKD. CDR3 sequence reads: CAISGRGLRDTEAFF. CDR3 nucleotides: TGTGCCATCAGTGGCAGGGGGCTAAGGGACACTGAAGCTTTCTTT.

This clone was detected only a few times. The chain couples TRBV27 to TRBJ2-4; 7 bases are shared with TRBD1. The J segment lost 0 bases and the V segment lost 6 bases, leaving 8 bases of the junction unmatched. The CDR3 runs 16 residues. From germline, CDR1 is MNHEY and CDR2 SMNVEV (reference sequence). The chain's CDR3 is CASREGTAQAKNIQYF. The CDR3 DNA sequence: TGTGCCAGCAGGGAAGGGACAGCTCAAGCCAAAAACATTCAGTACTTC.

The chain uses TRBV27 and TRBJ2-2, with D possibly matching TRBD1 (6 bases). V lost 4 bases to trimming and J lost 3 bases, with 9 bases between them. CDR1 and CDR2 from the germline V gene are MNHEY and SMNVEV (reference sequence). This CDR3 is built from 14 residues. This CDR3 is CASSWQGHTGELFF. CDR3 sequence (DNA): TGTGCCAGCAGTTGGCAGGGGCACACCGGGGAGCTGTTTTTT.

This clone has just a few counts. The rearrangement uses TRBV6-4 and TRBJ1-3, with D tentatively TRBD1 (6 bases). The CDR3 is 15 amino acids. The V end was cut by 6 bases, the J end by 3 bases, with 15 bases between. The germline V gene has CDR1 MRHNA and CDR2 SNTAGT. The CDR3 DNA reads TGTGCCAGCAGGACTACAGGGTATAATGGAAACACCATATATTTT. Translating gives CASRTTGYNGNTIYF.

The gene calls are TRBV7-2 and TRBJ2-3; D is unclear. The germline CDR1 and CDR2 sequences are SGHTA and FQGNSA. CDR3 length: 14 amino acids. V shed 4 bases and J shed 0 bases, with 8 bases lying between them. CDR3 region: CASSSDLSTDTQYF. Here the CDR3 DNA reads TGTGCCAGCAGCTCCGACTTAAGCACAGATACGCAGTATTTT.

This chain uses TRBV27 with TRBJ2-3; D call uncertain. Trimming cost V 5 bases and J 0 bases, with 3 bases left between them. The germline V gene encodes CDR1 MNHEY and CDR2 SMNVEV (reference sequence). The length of the CDR3 is 12 residues. This CDR3 reads CASSPSTDTQYF. As DNA, the CDR3 is TGTGCCAGCAGTCCTAGCACAGATACGCAGTATTTT.

The genes are TRBV30 and TRBJ1-2, with D unclear. Germline V gene lookup returns CDR1 GTSNPN and CDR2 SVGIG (reference sequence). The CDR3 has 11 residues. The ends were cut back, 1 base at V and 6 bases at J, with 6 bases in the middle. The CDR3 loop reads CAWSASHGYTF. CDR3 DNA sequence: TGTGCCTGGAGTGCCTCCCATGGCTACACCTTC. Combining the CDR3 with reference TRBV30 and TRBJ1-2 gives the whole variable domain SQTIHQWPATLVQPVGSPLSLECTVEGTSNPNLYWYRQAAGRGLQLLFYSVGIGQISSEVPQNLSASRPQDRQFILSSKKLLLSDSGFYLCAWSASHGYTFGSGTRLTVV.

This clone was recorded once. The junction shows a germline mismatch at one end, possibly a read error. V and J are TRBV7-9 and TRBJ1-1; no reliable D call. Per germline, CDR1 SEHNR and CDR2 FQNEAQ (reference sequence). The CDR3 has 11 residues. This chain's CDR3 is CSSSPGGNVFF. The DNA of the CDR3 is TGTTCCAGCAGCCCGGGCGGGAACGTCTTCTTT.

The chain links TRBV15 to TRBJ2-7; no definite D call. V was clipped by 0 bases and J by 3 bases, with 9 bases between them. The length of the CDR3 is 14 residues. CDR1 is LNHNV, CDR2 YYDKDF, per germline (reference sequence). CDR3 bases: TGTGCCACCAGCAGAGATGTTGGGCGCTACGAGCAGTACTTC. Translated: CATSRDVGRYEQYF.

The gene calls are TRBV15 and TRBJ2-3, with D possibly being TRBD1 (6 bases). V gave up 3 bases and J gave up 2 bases, with 9 bases separating them. There are 14 residues in the CDR3. CDR1 is LNHNV, CDR2 YYDKDF, per germline (reference sequence). As DNA, the CDR3 is TGTGCCACCAGCAGCAACAGGGACACAGATACGCAGTATTTT. Translation: CATSSNRDTDTQYF.

Comments on this clone: A read error may account for a junction end that differs from germline. V is TRBV2 and J is TRBJ2-5, with TRBD2 matching over 11 bases. Germline CDR1 is SNHLY and CDR2 is FYNNEI. This CDR3 comprises 13 residues. CDR3 in DNA: TGTGCCAGCAGCGAAGGGACTAGCGGCGCCCAGTACTTC. This translates into CASSEGTSGAQYF.